A selection of T cell receptor beta chains follows, all from one sample in a study of CD8 T cells in ankylosing spondylitis. TCRdb processed the 5' RACE reads anew with MiXCR; each CDR3 protein has one entry. In the table there are approximately 260,000 distinct CDR3 sequences, approximately 9% of which are singletons. The sequenced material came from blood, either unsorted or a sorted T cell fraction (not recorded which). Source of these receptors: a male donor with ankylosing spondylitis or in good health (not recorded which). The CDR3 runs from the conserved cysteine through the conserved F or W. D genes are given only for firm matches. Expanded clones are given a class, and other clones once, few, many or no size at all.

J,size,D,V,DNA,CDR3
TRBJ2-5,many,TRBD1,TRBV7-9,TGTGCCAGCAGCCAACCGGACAGGGGGAAGACCCAGTACTTC,CASSQPDRGKTQYF
TRBJ2-1,many,.,TRBV24-1,TGTGCCACCAGTGATCCCCTACTAGTATTGAATGAGCAGTTCTTC,CATSDPLLVLNEQFF
TRBJ1-1,many,TRBD1,TRBV6-5,TGTGCCAGCAGTTACCCGGGACAGGGGGCTAGGAACACTGAAGCTTTCTTT,CASSYPGQGARNTEAFF
TRBJ2-3,few,TRBD2,TRBV7-8,TGTGCCAGCAGCGCCTTTAGCGGGGGGTCCACGGGGACGCAGTATTTT,CASSAFSGGSTGTQYF
TRBJ2-7,many,TRBD1,TRBV6-1,TGTGCCAGCAGGATCCCCGGGACAGGGAGGATCGAGCAGTACTTC,CASRIPGTGRIEQYF
TRBJ2-1,.,TRBD2,TRBV15,TGTGCCACCAGCAGAGCGGGAGCGGGAGTGGATGAGCAGTTCTTC,CATSRAGAGVDEQFF
TRBJ1-2,.,.,TRBV7-2,TGTGCCAGCAGCGTGACAGGTGTCAGTGGCTACACCTTC,CASSVTGVSGYTF
TRBJ1-1,many,.,TRBV29-1,TGCAGCACTGGCGGGGGGCCCGACTTGGGCACTGAAGCTTTCTTT,CSTGGGPDLGTEAFF
TRBJ1-4,.,.,TRBV12-5,TGTGCTAGTGGTCCAGGGGTCAAGAATGAAAAACTGTTTTTT,CASGPGVKNEKLFF
TRBJ2-7,medium-sized,.,TRBV5-4,TGTGCCAGCAGCCAGGATCCAGCCTCCTACGAGCAGTACTTC,CASSQDPASYEQYF
TRBJ2-7,many,.,TRBV9,TGTGCCAGCAGCGCGGACTCTCCTGGTTTATTGAGGGAGCAGTACTTC,CASSADSPGLLREQYF
TRBJ2-7,many,TRBD1,TRBV20-1,TGCAGTGCACCTCTCCCGGGACAGGTGTCCTACGAGCAGTACTTC,CSAPLPGQVSYEQYF
TRBJ2-7,.,.,TRBV9,TGTGCCAGCAGCGTAAGTGGGACGGGTATGAGGGAGCAGTACTTC,CASSVSGTGMREQYF
TRBJ1-1,many,.,TRBV6-2/TRBV6-3,TGTGCCAGCACCGACCAGGGAAGCCACACTGAAGCTTTCTTT,CASTDQGSHTEAFF
TRBJ2-2,.,.,TRBV20-1,TGCAGTGCTAGAGCCGGGGGCACCGGGGAGCTGTTTTTT,CSARAGGTGELFF
TRBJ1-5,many,.,TRBV2,TGTGCCAGCAGGACACAGGGAGGAAGGAATCAGCCCCAGCATTTT,CASRTQGGRNQPQHF
TRBJ1-1,few,.,TRBV10-3,TGTGCCATCAGTGAGCTGCGGGGGGACACTGAAGCTTTCTTT,CAISELRGDTEAFF
TRBJ2-3,many,.,TRBV5-1,TGCGCCAGCAGCTTGGGGCAGAACACAGATACGCAGTATTTT,CASSLGQNTDTQYF
TRBJ2-2,.,TRBD1,TRBV20-1,TGCAGTGCCCCGACAGGGTACACCGGGGAGCTGTTTTTT,CSAPTGYTGELFF
TRBJ2-3,.,.,TRBV29-1,TGCAGCGTTGATTCCTCCTATGGGGATACGCAGTATTTT,CSVDSSYGDTQYF
TRBJ1-1,.,.,TRBV20-1,TGCAGTGCGCACGAGGCAGTAGGATCCGACACTGAAGCTTTCTTT,CSAHEAVGSDTEAFF
TRBJ2-3,many,TRBD2,TRBV10-3,TGTGCCACCTCCGGGACTAGCGGAGCCTCAGGTACAGATACGCAGTATTTT,CATSGTSGASGTDTQYF
TRBJ2-1,many,.,TRBV5-1,TGCGCCAGCAGCCTACGCCTAGGGGGACACTCCTACAATGAGCAGTTCTTC,CASSLRLGGHSYNEQFF
TRBJ2-3,many,TRBD2,TRBV4-3,TGCGCCAGCAGCCAAGTCCCGGGAGGAACGGATACGCAGTATTTT,CASSQVPGGTDTQYF
TRBJ1-6,many,.,TRBV20-1,TGCAGTGCAAGCGGGCGGGGTGATTCACCCCTCCACTTT,CSASGRGDSPLHF
TRBJ1-1,.,.,TRBV20-1,TGCAGTGCCTTGGCAGGGCCCACTGAAGCTTTCTTT,CSALAGPTEAFF